This T cell receptor beta chain was obtained from a study of blood T cell repertoires in COVID-19. Study as a whole: T cells, B-cell-depleted T cells, or PBMCs provided the cDNA or gDNA that served as material.

TCRdb keeps only in-frame clones here, not all; method: immunoSEQ multiplex PCR. Counted here are fewer than 65,000 clones, approximately 80% occurring once; the ten biggest clones make up approximately 10%. The receptor comes from a man between 25 and 39 years old with COVID-19, enrolled during active disease. The sequenced sample was peripheral blood.

The CDR3 DNA reads TGCGCCAGCAGCGGACCAAGGCTAGCGGGAGGGCTAGGAGATACGCAGTATTTT. The encoded protein is CASSGPRLAGGLGDTQYF. The chain recombines TRBV10-2 with TRBJ2-3; 12 bases agree with TRBD2. Per germline, CDR1 WSHSY and CDR2 SAAADI. V was pared by 6 bases and J by 5 bases, with 15 bases of the junction left unmatched. The CDR3 runs to 18 residues.